The entry below gives a single TCR beta chain sequence along with its context. The specificity of this receptor is unknown. No base-level quality is on record; no much larger clone is a single base apart. The data stem from a study of blood T cell repertoires in COVID-19 (dated by TCRdb to 2020 to 2022). In terms of the full investigation: Collaborator samples came from the United States, Italy and Spain and covered acute and convalescent phases of COVID-19. Where available, HLA class I and class II types were taken from metadata supplied by the sample provider and were not determined by assay-based typing. Subjects who had been exposed to COVID-19, were actively infected with it, or had recovered from it provided the deeply sampled blood TCRbeta repertoires that made up the dataset. The sample metadata nearly always contained a de-identified subject ID, COVID-19 status, age in years and sex. The samples were drawn from two sources: the first 160 participants of the ongoing ImmuneRACE study, and 1,000 to 1,500 subjects contributed by 6 global collaborators. The repertoires were released in a freely available public database meant as a resource for research on the immune response to SARS-CoV-2. The material from the prospective study consisted of cDNA or gDNA derived from T cells, B-cell-depleted T cells, or PBMCs. Overall study outcomes, separate from this receptor: The quantity of clinical and demographic metadata differed by source and by participant and was supplied without curation.

TCRbeta CDR3 regions were amplified from genomic DNA using the immunoSEQ Assay, a bias-controlled multiplex PCR. The original pipeline was this. The number of nucleated cells in each sample was estimated by amplification of reference gene primers within the assay. Sequence reads were collapsed and filtered to measure the absolute abundance of every unique TCRbeta CDR3 rearrangement. Productive Simpson clonality was computed per sample as the square root of Simpson's diversity index over productive rearrangements. In TCRdb, the immuneACCESS table is reduced to in-frame sequences with V and J assigned. These tables do not hold every clone; where another copy was compared, an unresolved V gene accounts for under half, and the others remain unexplained. That table is the source of V, J and clone size, and D and trimming were worked out from the DNA. In this sample the table shows a few hundred thousand clones, approximately 86% of which occur a single time. The ten largest make up over 5% of the sample.

As encoded in the germline V gene (reference sequence), CDR1 is LNHDA while CDR2 is SQIVND. At the junction V is shortened by 4 bases and J by 6 bases, with 13 bases in between. From the cysteine up to the phenylalanine, the CDR3 has a length of 14 residues. Of the read, only the CDR3 DNA is kept; its 42 bases are in frame from base 1. In Seattle, one collaborating source enrolled patients while the infection was active and tracked those patients longitudinally over the course of disease. The collaborating institutions used their own protocols to collect whole blood in K2EDTA tubes. For TCRbeta analysis, collaborators shipped samples in one of three forms: frozen whole blood, isolated PBMCs, or DNA extracted from either of those sample types.

The receptor's source is an older woman with COVID-19, enrolled during active disease. The source material was peripheral blood. The sequence is built from TRBV19 and TRBJ1-5; too little of a D gene remains to name it. The DNA sequence is given as TGTGCCAGTAGTACCTCCTATCTCGGTCAGCCCCAGCATTTT. Translated, this gives CASSTSYLGQPQHF.